Shown below are 14 T cell receptor beta chains from a single sample sequenced in a study of beta chain features in type 1 diabetes. Expressed TCRB transcripts were sequenced, since all the RNA that had been isolated was reverse transcribed. The assay was immunoSEQ multiplex PCR, and TCRdb's table has in-frame clones only and misses some. Of roughly 140,000 clones in the sample, roughly 10% were seen once. The sequencing sample was made of central memory CD4+ T cells from blood. Every receptor here comes from a young man in good health.

This chain links TRBV28 with TRBJ2-5, with D possibly matching TRBD1 (6 bases). The CDR3 is 14 amino acids. The V and J ends lost 5 bases and 0 bases respectively, with 10 bases between them. The V gene's germline CDR1 is MDHEN and CDR2 SYDVKM. The DNA of the CDR3 is TGTGCCAGCAGTCACAGGGTGAACCAAGAGACCCAGTACTTC. Its translation is CASSHRVNQETQYF.

J is TRBJ1-5 and V is TRBV2; 11 nucleotides agree with TRBD1. This CDR3 spans 15 amino acids. V shed 8 bases, J shed 4 bases, and the junction held 7 bases outside the gene matches. Germline V gene data show CDR1 as SNHLY and CDR2 as FYNNEI. The CDR3 reads CASRTGGAGNQPQHF. The DNA of the CDR3 is TGTGCCAGCCGGACAGGGGGCGCGGGAAATCAGCCCCAGCATTTT.

This clone was recorded a few times. The sample carries other DNA sequences with the same CDR3. The chain is built from TRBV9 and TRBJ2-5, with TRBD2 matching 10 bases. The V gene's germline CDR1 is SGDLS and CDR2 YYNGEE. The CDR3 runs to 15 residues. V was clipped by 0 bases and J by 5 bases; unmatched bases: 4. Here the CDR3 DNA reads TGTGCCAGCAGCGTAGCAGCGGGGGGGCGGGAGACCCAGTACTTC. Its translation is CASSVAAGGRETQYF.

This clone occurred many times. V is TRBV9 and J is TRBJ2-5; 11 nucleotides align to TRBD2. The J segment lost 5 bases and the V segment lost 1 base, leaving 1 base of the junction unmatched. The CDR3 runs to 14 residues. The germline gives CDR1 SGDLS, CDR2 YYNGEE. CDR3 amino acids: CASSVIAGGETQYF. In DNA form, the CDR3 reads TGTGCCAGCAGCGTAATAGCGGGAGGGGAGACCCAGTACTTC.

The sample holds a few counts of this clone. The rearrangement uses TRBV10-3 and TRBJ1-1; no clear D. V lost 4 bases, J lost 2 bases, and 2 bases lay in between. Germline assignment: CDR1 ENHRY and CDR2 SYGVKD. The CDR3 is made up of 11 amino acids. CDR3 loop: CAISANTEAFF. DNA for the CDR3: TGTGCCATCAGTGCTAACACTGAAGCTTTCTTT.

V and J are TRBV29-1 and TRBJ1-6; maybe TRBD1 (5 bases). The length of the CDR3 is 15 residues. V shed 5 bases and J shed 0 bases, with 11 bases lying between them. CDR1 SQVTM and CDR2 ANQGSEA come from the germline V gene. CDR3 DNA: TGCAGCGTTCTCAGGGTCAGCTCCTATAATTCACCCCTCCACTTT. This translates into CSVLRVSSYNSPLHF.

This clone showed up just once. The V call is TRBV7-2, the J call TRBJ2-5; 9 nucleotides match TRBD1. The germline V gene has CDR1 SGHTA and CDR2 FQGNSA. J gave up 7 bases and V 5 bases, and 5 bases lay outside the gene matches. This CDR3 comprises 13 residues. The CDR3 is CASSGTGRGTQYF. CDR3 DNA sequence: TGTGCCAGCAGCGGGACAGGGAGGGGGACCCAGTACTTC.

This clone was counted between two and nine times. The chain carries TRBV5-1 and TRBJ2-1; TRBD1 matches 10 bases. Germline V gene data show CDR1 as SGHRS and CDR2 as YFSETQ. This CDR3 has 15 residues. J gave up 5 bases and V 4 bases, and 6 bases lay outside the gene matches. The CDR3 sequence is CASSPTGGRNNEQFF. The CDR3 DNA reads as TGCGCCAGCAGCCCGACAGGGGGCCGTAACAATGAGCAGTTCTTC.

The rearrangement links TRBV21-1 to TRBJ2-4; the D call TRBD2 from the table was never checked on the DNA. TRBV21-1 is given as a pseudogene. The CDR3 spans 14 residues. As DNA, the CDR3 is TGTGCCAGCAGCAAATCCAGCGGGGGGCCCGTTCGATACTTC. Translated: CASSKSSGGPVRYF.

This clone was detected many times. The genes are TRBV14 and TRBJ2-1; 11 bases align to TRBD2. J gave up 7 bases and V 5 bases, and 4 bases lay outside the gene matches. This CDR3 region has 14 residues. Germline lookup yields CDR1 SGHDN and CDR2 FVKESK. The CDR3 protein is CASSFSGRGNEQFF. In DNA form, the CDR3 reads TGTGCCAGCAGCTTTAGCGGGAGGGGGAATGAGCAGTTCTTC. Together with reference TRBV14 and TRBJ2-1, the CDR3 gives the full variable domain: EAGVTQFPSHSVIEKGQTVTLRCDPISGHDNLYWYRRVMGKEIKFLLHFVKESKQDESGMPNNRFLAERTGGTYSTLKVQPAELEDSGVYFCASSFSGRGNEQFFGPGTRLTVL.

This clone appeared a few times. The chain combines TRBV2 with TRBJ2-2; D not certain. Deletions cut 1 base from V and 6 bases from J, with 12 bases between. The CDR3 is made up of 15 amino acids. Looked up from germline, CDR1 is SNHLY and CDR2 is FYNNEI. This chain's CDR3 is CASSEERIASGELFF. In DNA, the CDR3 is TGTGCCAGCAGTGAAGAGAGAATAGCATCCGGGGAGCTGTTTTTT.

The chain is built from TRBV15 and TRBJ1-2; TRBD1 is a possible D gene (5 bases). V was trimmed by 5 bases and J by 4 bases, leaving 14 bases between them. The germline V gene has CDR1 LNHNV and CDR2 YYDKDF (reference sequence). The CDR3 runs to 14 residues. CDR3 DNA: TGTGCCACCAGCCGAACAGGAAGGTCCTATGGCTACACCTTC. Protein sequence: CATSRTGRSYGYTF.

The chain recombines TRBV30 with TRBJ1-5, with a weak D call TRBD1 (6 bases). There are 13 residues in the CDR3. V was shortened by 2 bases and J by 7 bases, with 12 bases between the two germline ends. The germline V gene encodes CDR1 GTSNPN and CDR2 SVGIG (reference sequence). CDR3 sequence: CAWSLQGKQPQHF. The CDR3 DNA is TGTGCCTGGAGTTTACAGGGAAAGCAGCCCCAGCATTTT.

The chain combines TRBV21-1 with TRBJ2-1; the D call TRBD1 from the table was never checked on the DNA. TRBV21-1 is classified as a pseudogene. This CDR3 comprises 19 residues. The CDR3 sequence: CASSTHGQGSESSYNEQFF. CDR3 in DNA: TGTGCCAGCAGCACTCACGGACAGGGGAGCGAGAGCTCCTACAATGAGCAGTTCTTC.